The 11 T cell receptor beta chains below come from one sample, sequenced in a study of blood T cell repertoires in COVID-19. Data came from immunoSEQ multiplex PCR; TCRdb stores just in-frame clones and leaves some out. Found here are some 200,000 clones, approximately 90% of them singletons; the top ten hold about 5%. The source material was peripheral blood. The receptors stem from a woman aged 35 to 49 with acute or convalescent COVID-19.

The CDR3 loop reads CASGVPGGPTGELFF. Written as DNA, the CDR3 is TGCGCCAGCGGAGTCCCGGGGGGGCCCACCGGGGAGCTGTTTTTT. This rearrangement joins TRBV4-1 to TRBJ2-2, with 8 bases identical to TRBD2. The CDR3 sequence is 15 residues long. Trimming at V came to 8 bases and at J to 4 bases, leaving 9 bases not matched to a gene. Germline loops: CDR1 MGHRA, CDR2 YSYEKL.

The gene calls are TRBV7-9 and TRBJ1-2; a possible D gene is TRBD1 (5 bases). This CDR3 has 11 amino acids. V lost 4 bases and J 6 bases, leaving 6 bases between the germline ends. The germline CDR1 and CDR2 sequences are SEHNR and FQNEAQ (reference sequence). CDR3 in DNA: TGTGCCAGCAGCTCCAGGGATGGCTACACCTTC. Amino acids: CASSSRDGYTF.

In this sample, this clone turned up once. The gene calls are TRBV24-1 and TRBJ2-3; D is possibly TRBD2 (6 bases). V gave up 5 bases and J gave up 4 bases, with 15 bases separating them. This CDR3 spans 15 amino acids. CDR1 and CDR2 (germline): KGHDR, SFDVKD. CDR3 sequence: CATSVGGWGADTQYF. CDR3 DNA sequence: TGTGCCACCAGTGTCGGAGGGTGGGGTGCAGATACGCAGTATTTT.

The rearrangement links TRBV3-1 (or the pseudogene TRBV3-2) to TRBJ1-2; 9 positions agree with TRBD1. The V gene's germline CDR1 is LGHDT and CDR2 YNNKEL (reference sequence). The CDR3 loop spans 14 amino acids. V was pared by 4 bases and J by 8 bases, with 8 bases of the junction left unmatched. Here the CDR3 DNA reads TGTGCCAGCAGCCCGGGACAGGGAAGCGAAGGCTACACCTTC. Amino acid sequence: CASSPGQGSEGYTF.

The J gene is TRBJ1-5, the V gene TRBV19, with D perhaps matching TRBD1 (6 bases). The length of the CDR3 is 16 residues. The germline V and J ends were trimmed by 1 base and 3 bases, with 13 bases remaining between them. Germline assignment: CDR1 LNHDA and CDR2 SQIVND (reference sequence). CDR3 in DNA: TGTGCCAGTAGTATAGCCCTGGACAGCTCCAATCAGCCCCAGCATTTT. Its translation: CASSIALDSSNQPQHF.

The chain employs TRBV5-4 and TRBJ2-5, with D maybe TRBD2 (6 bases). Germline loops: CDR1 SGHNT, CDR2 YYREEE (reference sequence). CDR3 length: 15 residues. Trimming took 4 bases from V and 5 from J, leaving 18 bases between them. The CDR3 nucleotides read TGTGCCAGCAGCCCTTTAATGGAGGGCGCGGAGACCCAGTACTTC. The encoded protein is CASSPLMEGAETQYF.

The chain has TRBV9 and TRBJ2-5, with TRBD2 identical over 9 bases. Germline trimming cut 0 bases from V and 5 bases from J; bases unmatched to any gene: 11. This CDR3 spans 17 amino acids. Per the germline V gene, CDR1 is SGDLS and CDR2 is YYNGEE. The CDR3 is CASSVGEAGGPQETQYF. The CDR3 nucleotides are TGTGCCAGCAGCGTAGGTGAGGCGGGGGGGCCCCAGGAGACCCAGTACTTC. The variable domain in full, with the rest retrieved from reference TRBV9 and TRBJ2-5, is DSGVTQTPKHLITATGQRVTLRCSPRSGDLSVYWYQQSLDQGLQFLIQYYNGEERAKGNILERFSAQQFPDLHSELNLSSLELGDSALYFCASSVGEAGGPQETQYFGPGTRLLVL.

The chain employs TRBV9 and TRBJ1-6, with TRBD1 matching 8 bases. V trimming: 1 base; J trimming: 6 bases; junction bases outside the gene matches: 3. The germline gives CDR1 SGDLS, CDR2 YYNGEE. There are 15 residues in the CDR3. CDR3 sequence (DNA): TGTGCCAGCAGCGTAACGGGACAGGCTAATTCACCCCTCCACTTT. Protein: CASSVTGQANSPLHF.

The table lists this clone with a count of one. The CDR3 region has the DNA TGTGCCAGCAGCATCTACAGGGAAGGCTACACCTTC. Translated: CASSIYREGYTF. The chain links TRBV14 to TRBJ1-2; tentatively, D is TRBD1 (6 bases). The germline CDR1 and CDR2 sequences are SGHDN and FVKESK. Trimming removed 5 bases from V and 8 bases from J, with 12 bases in between. This CDR3 comprises 12 residues.

The chain links TRBV20-1 to TRBJ1-2; 8 bases are a match to TRBD1. The V and J ends lost 3 bases and 3 bases, in that order; junction bases with no gene match: 18. CDR1 is DFQATT and CDR2 is SNEGSKA in the germline V gene (reference sequence). This CDR3 spans 18 amino acids. The CDR3 sequence is CSASRTGTGIPYDYGYTF. CDR3 nucleotide sequence: TGCAGTGCTAGTAGAACCGGGACAGGAATACCGTATGACTATGGCTACACCTTC.

The J gene is TRBJ2-2, the V gene TRBV5-1; maybe TRBD1 (5 bases). V lost 5 bases, J lost 1 base, and 9 bases lay in between. Germline-derived CDR1 and CDR2 are SGHRS and YFSETQ. CDR3 length: 14 amino acids. The CDR3 sequence is CASRITGNTGELFF. CDR3 nucleotide sequence: TGCGCCAGCAGGATTACAGGGAACACCGGGGAGCTGTTTTTT.